This T cell receptor (beta chain) is drawn from a study of PD-L1 blockade in urothelial cancer. This table comes from immunoSEQ multiplex PCR, and its TCRdb copy is limited to in-frame clones, with some not included. The repertoire holds tens of thousands of clones, with just over 35% as singletons. This clone occurred a few times. Its target is not known. CDR3 length: 15 amino acids. Study-level findings and limits: Rather than right before treatment, one FFPE tumor sample per patient was taken at another time.

This sequence originates from a man aged 55 to 70 with urothelial cancer. The material sequenced was tumor tissue, taken before atezolizumab (anti-PD-L1) treatment. The V call is TRBV1, the J call TRBJ1-3. TRBV1 is noted as a pseudogene. The CDR3 DNA sequence: TGCGCCAGCAGCCAAATGAGGACCACTGGAAACACCATATATTTT. Translating it yields CASSQMRTTGNTIYF.